One sample yielded the 7 T cell receptor beta chains listed below, sequenced in a study. Clones were read by immunoSEQ multiplex PCR, and TCRdb kept only the in-frame ones, dropping some. The data show approximately 53,000 clones, roughly 93% seen once. The sequenced sample was PBMCs. Source of these receptors: a man in his forties or fifties with rheumatoid arthritis.

The CDR3, as DNA: TGTGCCAGCAGTGACTCGGGTAACTCCTACAATGAGCAGTTCTTC. It yields the protein CASSDSGNSYNEQFF. The chain combines TRBV6-4 with TRBJ2-1; D is unclear. Germline-derived CDR1 and CDR2 are MRHNA and SNTAGT. The CDR3 runs to 15 residues. Trimming took 0 bases from V and 0 from J, leaving 6 bases between them.

The gene calls are TRBV10-3 and TRBJ2-5; TRBD2 matches 7 bases. The germline V gene encodes CDR1 ENHRY and CDR2 SYGVKD. J was trimmed by 0 bases and V by 0 bases; bases with no gene match: 4. The CDR3 spans 16 residues. DNA of the CDR3: TGTGCCATCAGTGAGTCCGGTAGCGGGTACCAAGAGACCCAGTACTTC. Translated, it gives CAISESGSGYQETQYF.

J is TRBJ2-6 and V is TRBV6-5; D ambiguous. The CDR3 spans 15 residues. The V end lost 4 bases, the J end lost 4 bases, and 11 bases lay between the germline ends. The germline V gene encodes CDR1 MNHEY and CDR2 SVGAGI. The CDR3 DNA reads as TGTGCCAGCAGTTCTACGCCGACAGGGGCCAACGTCCTGACTTTC. Amino acid sequence: CASSSTPTGANVLTF.

The chain employs TRBV18 and TRBJ1-2, with 9 bases matching TRBD1. The CDR3 consists of 14 residues. CDR1 is KGHSH and CDR2 is LQKENI in the germline V gene. The junction had 3 bases not matched to a gene; V was cut back by 4 bases and J by 3 bases. CDR3: CASSRGDRDYGYTF. Here the CDR3 DNA reads TGTGCCAGCTCACGAGGGGACAGGGACTATGGCTACACCTTC.

The rearrangement links TRBV3-1 (or the pseudogene TRBV3-2) to TRBJ1-3; D not certain. The CDR3 spans 16 residues. Trimming removed 2 bases at V and 0 bases at J, with 11 bases between. Germline CDR1 reads LGHDT; CDR2 reads YNNKEL (reference sequence). The CDR3 here is CASSQSTSDSGNTIYF. The CDR3 DNA is TGTGCCAGCAGCCAATCGACCTCCGACTCTGGAAACACCATATATTTT.

The chain links TRBV30 to TRBJ2-6; 7 nucleotides line up with TRBD1. V lost 4 bases, J lost 4 bases, and 10 bases stayed unmatched. The germline V gene encodes CDR1 GTSNPN and CDR2 SVGIG (reference sequence). CDR3 length equals 16 residues. CDR3 loop: CAWTGSRGTGANVLTF. The CDR3 bases are TGTGCCTGGACCGGAAGCAGGGGGACCGGGGCCAACGTCCTGACTTTC.

This sequence joins TRBV7-2 and TRBJ2-2, with 12 bases that match TRBD2. Germline V CDR1 and CDR2: SGHTA, FQGNSA. CDR3 size: 17 residues. Losses at the gene ends were 5 bases for V and 7 bases for J; bases not matched to a gene: 11. CDR3 sequence: CASSRGLAGTSGGELFF. For the CDR3, the DNA is TGTGCCAGCAGCAGGGGACTAGCGGGTACCTCCGGCGGGGAGCTGTTTTTT.